These T cell receptor beta chains were read from a single sample in a study of response to subunit inactivated influenza vaccine. MiXCR, applied by TCRdb to the RT-PCR reads, yields one record per CDR3 protein. The data hold 530,000 or so distinct CDR3 sequences, with about 25% observed a single time. Sequenced here: CD4+ T cells sorted from PBMCs, sampled roughly 5 days after vaccination. The origin of the receptors is a man aged 45-60 years who received an inactivated influenza vaccine. Both conserved end residues are part of each CDR3. A D gene is named only where the DNA matches it firmly. A clone size is listed for some rows: how often the clone was seen (once, few, many), or a class if it is expanded.

>-|TRBV5-1|many|TRBJ1-1
TGCGCCAGCAGCTTGGATTCAAACACTGAAGCTTTCTTT
CASSLDSNTEAFF
>-|TRBV7-8|-|TRBJ2-1
TGTGCCAGCAGCCTCTTGTTGGGAGGTTTAAATGAGCAGTTCTTC
CASSLLLGGLNEQFF
>-|TRBV20-1|few|TRBJ1-1
TGCAGTGCTAGAGGCACAGGGCACGGCACTGAAGCTTTCTTT
CSARGTGHGTEAFF
>-|TRBV6-1|-|TRBJ1-2
TGTGCCACCCTGACTGACTATGGCTACACCTTC
CATLTDYGYTF
>-|TRBV3-1|-|TRBJ2-2
TGTGCCAGCAGCCACGATCTACAGGGCACCGGGGAGCTGTTTTTT
CASSHDLQGTGELFF
>-|TRBV9|-|TRBJ2-6
TGTGCCAGCAGCGTAGCTCTACTGGGGGCCAACGTCCTGACTTTC
CASSVALLGANVLTF
>-|TRBV7-2|many|TRBJ2-5
TGTGCCAGCAGCTTATCAGGGGGGGAGACCCAGTACTTC
CASSLSGGETQYF
>-|TRBV5-1|few|TRBJ2-2
TGCGCCAGCAGCTTGTCCGGGACGGGAAACACCGGGGAGCTGTTTTTT
CASSLSGTGNTGELFF
>-|TRBV6-2/TRBV6-3|few|TRBJ2-7
TGTGCCAGCAGTTCATACAGACGTACCACCTACGAGCAGTACTTC
CASSSYRRTTYEQYF
>-|TRBV12-3/TRBV12-4|few|TRBJ2-7
TGTGCCAGCAGTTTGGGCCCGGGTGCGGGAAGCTACGAGCAGTACTTC
CASSLGPGAGSYEQYF
>-|TRBV5-4|-|TRBJ1-1
TGTGCCAGCAACCTACAGCCGTACACTGAAGCTTTCTTT
CASNLQPYTEAFF
>TRBD1|TRBV15|many|TRBJ2-2
TGTGCCACCAGCAGGGACAGGGTAACCGGGGAGCTGTTTTTT
CATSRDRVTGELFF
>-|TRBV5-1|few|TRBJ2-2
TGCGCCAGCAGCACCTCAATGGACAGAGGCGGGGAGCTGTTTTTT
CASSTSMDRGGELFF
>TRBD1|TRBV5-1|-|TRBJ2-7
TGCGCCAGCAGACTGACAGGGGGCCCCTACGAGCAGTACTTC
CASRLTGGPYEQYF
>TRBD2|TRBV7-2|once|TRBJ2-1
TGTGCCAGCAGCCAACTAGCGGGGGGAATAAATGAGCAGTTCTTC
CASSQLAGGINEQFF
>-|TRBV6-4|-|TRBJ1-2
TGTGCCAGCAGGGAACTTCACAGGGACAACTATGGCTACACCTTC
CASRELHRDNYGYTF
>-|TRBV13|-|TRBJ2-1
TGTGCCAGCAGCAAACAAGGTCAAGGGCGGGATGAGCAGTTCTTC
CASSKQGQGRDEQFF
>TRBD1|TRBV29-1|-|TRBJ2-5
TGCAGCTCCTATAGGGACAGGGGAGTAGAGACCCAGTACTTC
CSSYRDRGVETQYF
>-|TRBV28|many|TRBJ2-1
TGTGCCAGCACCCTCACACGAAGGGGGAGGTCCTACAATGAGCAGTTCTTC
CASTLTRRGRSYNEQFF
>TRBD2|TRBV10-3|few|TRBJ2-7
TGTGCCATCAGTGACCCGCCAGGGAGGGGAGAGCAGTACTTC
CAISDPPGRGEQYF
>TRBD1|TRBV20-1|-|TRBJ2-7
TGCAGTGCTAGCGCGGACAGGGTCGGATTCTCCTACGAGCAGTACTTC
CSASADRVGFSYEQYF
>-|TRBV14|few|TRBJ2-5
TGTGCCAGCAGCCAAGTCTCTTTCGCGCAGACCCAGTACTTC
CASSQVSFAQTQYF
>-|TRBV7-2|many|TRBJ2-3
TGTGCCAGCAGCTCCATACTCCCGCATCAGTATTTT
CASSSILPHQYF
>TRBD2|TRBV20-1|-|TRBJ2-5
TGCAGTGCTAGAGCCCGGCCGGGAGGGCCGGAAAGACAAGAGACCCAGTACTTC
CSARARPGGPERQETQYF
>-|TRBV20-1|-|TRBJ1-1
TGCAGTGCTAGAGATACTCAGACAGGTAACACTGAAGCTTTCTTT
CSARDTQTGNTEAFF
>-|TRBV5-6|-|TRBJ1-1
TGTGCCAGCAGCCGGGACTGGGGGACTGAAGCTTTCTTT
CASSRDWGTEAFF
>-|TRBV3-1|few|TRBJ1-2
TGTGCCAGCAGCCAAGTCGACAGTTCCTATGGCTACACCTTC
CASSQVDSSYGYTF
>-|TRBV2|-|TRBJ2-7
TGTGCCAGCAGTGAATTGTCAGATTCCTACGAGCAGTACTTC
CASSELSDSYEQYF
>TRBD1|TRBV4-1|-|TRBJ1-2
TGCGCCAGCAGCCAAGCGGGACAGGGATTTCATGGCTACACCTTC
CASSQAGQGFHGYTF
>-|TRBV15|few|TRBJ2-7
TGTGCCACCAGCAGAGATCTTGGGAATTCCTACGAGCAGTACTTC
CATSRDLGNSYEQYF
>TRBD1|TRBV10-3|-|TRBJ1-4
TGTGCCATCAGTGATACGGCAGGGGGCAGGGAAAAACTGTTTTTT
CAISDTAGGREKLFF